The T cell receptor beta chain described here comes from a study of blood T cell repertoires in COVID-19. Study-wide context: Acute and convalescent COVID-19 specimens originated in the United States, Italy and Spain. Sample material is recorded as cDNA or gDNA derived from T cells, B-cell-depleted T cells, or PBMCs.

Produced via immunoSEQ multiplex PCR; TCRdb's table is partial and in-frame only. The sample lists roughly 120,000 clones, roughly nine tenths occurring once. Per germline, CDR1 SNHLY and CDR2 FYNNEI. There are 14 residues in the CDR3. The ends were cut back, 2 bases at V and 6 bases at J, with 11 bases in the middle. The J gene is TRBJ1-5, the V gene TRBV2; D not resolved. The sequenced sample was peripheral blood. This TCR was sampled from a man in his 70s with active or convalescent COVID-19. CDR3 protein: CASSERGFSQPQHF. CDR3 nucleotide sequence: TGTGCCAGCAGTGAACGAGGGTTCTCTCAGCCCCAGCATTTT.